The sequence of this T cell receptor (beta chain) was determined in a study of spatial heterogeneity in lung cancer. Across the study: Patients with untreated early-stage non-small cell lung cancer, numbering 72, were the donors. After resection, follow-up PBMC samples were sequenced when available, at a median of approximately 23 months later.

Study-level results: Ubiquitous expanded tumor TCRs appeared in blood more at resection than follow-up.

The sample's time point: blood at routine non-recurrence follow-up after resection. Whole RNA, which was extracted from tumor, nontumor lung tissue or frozen PBMC, was sequenced without any cell sorting. As concerns this clonotype: Its antigen is unknown.

TCRdb reanalysed the 5' RACE reads using MiXCR and keeps one entry per CDR3 protein. The data contain more than 95,000 distinct CDR3 sequences, 12% of them singletons. With 0 bases removed from V and 8 bases from J, the gap between germline ends came to 14 bases. The CDR3 covers 15 residues. CDR1 is DFQATT, CDR2 SNEGSKA, per germline (reference sequence). The chain couples TRBV20-1 to TRBJ1-6, with D possibly matching TRBD1 (6 bases). This TCR derives from a male donor with early-stage non-small cell lung cancer. Sequencing was performed on PBMCs, taken at follow-up. CDR3: CSARDRQAGHSPLHF. The CDR3 nucleotides are TGCAGTGCTAGAGACCGACAGGCAGGGCATTCACCCCTCCACTTT.